Sequencing of this T cell receptor (beta chain) was carried out in a study of blood T cell repertoires in COVID-19. Overall study: The samples span acute and convalescent COVID-19 from the United States, Italy and Spain. The analysed material was cDNA or gDNA that came from T cells, B-cell-depleted T cells, or PBMCs.

Germline V CDR1 and CDR2: MNHEY, SVGAGI. The CDR3 consists of 16 residues. With 2 bases clipped from V and 1 base from J, the junction kept 5 bases outside the gene matches. Authors' data handling: Cell counts per sample came from amplifying reference gene primers. Data came from immunoSEQ multiplex PCR; TCRdb stores just in-frame clones and leaves some out. For V, J and clone size, that table is used; D and trimming come from the DNA. The sample includes tens of thousands of clones, roughly 87% of them seen just once. This receptor was taken from a man aged 80 or over in a cohort sampled during active COVID-19. Sequencing was performed on peripheral blood. V is TRBV6-5 and J is TRBJ1-5; 7 positions match TRBD1. The CDR3 DNA sequence: TGTGCCAGCAGTTACCGGTCAGGGGGAAGCAATCAGCCCCAGCATTTT. This translates into CASSYRSGGSNQPQHF.